This TCR beta chain was recorded in a study of T cells in Graves' hyperthyroidism and ophthalmopathy. Regarding the study as a whole: Also found in blood were most expanded thyroid clonotypes above 0.001.

RNA transcripts yielded amplified TCR beta CDR3 regions. The TCR CDR3 first-round RT-PCR relied on the HTBI primer set. Via MiXCR, TCRdb re-called the multiplex PCR reads, giving one row per CDR3 protein. The sample yields roughly 57,000 distinct CDR3 sequences, around 50% seen once. In its sample, this clonotype was seen many times. Its antigen is unknown. The junction had 5 bases not matched to a gene; V was cut back by 3 bases and J by 7 bases. The CDR3 is 14 amino acids. Germline CDR1 is SGHTA and CDR2 is FQGTGA. Sequencing was carried out using blood. The chain joins TRBV7-3 to TRBJ2-1; 8 positions match TRBD1. The source of this sequence is a woman aged 55-70 years with Graves' ophthalmopathy. The CDR3 reads CASSLAGGKNEQFF. CDR3 coding DNA: TGTGCCAGCAGCTTGGCAGGGGGCAAAAATGAGCAGTTCTTC.